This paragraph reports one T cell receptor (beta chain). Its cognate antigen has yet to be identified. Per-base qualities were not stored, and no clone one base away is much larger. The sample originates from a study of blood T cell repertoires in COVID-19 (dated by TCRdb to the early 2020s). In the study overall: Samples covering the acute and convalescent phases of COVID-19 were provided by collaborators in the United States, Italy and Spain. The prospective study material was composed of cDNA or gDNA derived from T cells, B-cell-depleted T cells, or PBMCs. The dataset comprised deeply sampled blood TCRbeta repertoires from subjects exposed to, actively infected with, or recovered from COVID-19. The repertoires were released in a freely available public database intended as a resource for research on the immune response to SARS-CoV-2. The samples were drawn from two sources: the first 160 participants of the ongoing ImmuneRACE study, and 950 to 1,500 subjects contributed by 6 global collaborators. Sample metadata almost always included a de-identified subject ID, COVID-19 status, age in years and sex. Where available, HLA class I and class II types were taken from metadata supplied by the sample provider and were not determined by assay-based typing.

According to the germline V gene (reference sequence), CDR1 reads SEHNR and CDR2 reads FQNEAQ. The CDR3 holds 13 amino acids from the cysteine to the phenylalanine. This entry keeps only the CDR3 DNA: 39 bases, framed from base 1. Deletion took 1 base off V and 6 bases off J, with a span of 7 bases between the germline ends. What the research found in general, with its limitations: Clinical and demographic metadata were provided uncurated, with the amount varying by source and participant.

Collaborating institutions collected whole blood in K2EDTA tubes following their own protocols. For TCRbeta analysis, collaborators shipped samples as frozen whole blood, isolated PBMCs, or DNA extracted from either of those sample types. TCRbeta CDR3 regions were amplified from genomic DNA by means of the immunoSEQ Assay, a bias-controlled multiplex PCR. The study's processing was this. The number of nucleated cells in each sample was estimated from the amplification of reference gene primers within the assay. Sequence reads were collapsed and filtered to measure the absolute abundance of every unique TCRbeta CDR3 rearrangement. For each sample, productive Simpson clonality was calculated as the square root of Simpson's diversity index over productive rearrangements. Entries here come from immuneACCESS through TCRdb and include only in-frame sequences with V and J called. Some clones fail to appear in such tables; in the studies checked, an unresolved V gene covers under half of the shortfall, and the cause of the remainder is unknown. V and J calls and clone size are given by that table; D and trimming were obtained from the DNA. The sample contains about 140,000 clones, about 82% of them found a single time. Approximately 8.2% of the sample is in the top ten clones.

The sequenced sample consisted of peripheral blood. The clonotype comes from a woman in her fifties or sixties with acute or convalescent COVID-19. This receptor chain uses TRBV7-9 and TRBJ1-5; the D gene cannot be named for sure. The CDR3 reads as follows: CASSLGNFQPQHF. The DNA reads TGTGCCAGCAGCTTAGGCAACTTTCAGCCCCAGCATTTT.